This T cell receptor (beta chain) was retrieved from a study of blood T cell repertoires in COVID-19. CDR1 and CDR2 (germline): MDHEN, SYDVKM. This CDR3 has 14 amino acids. Trimming cost V 6 bases and J 4 bases; bases outside gene matches: 5. The data were produced by immunoSEQ multiplex PCR, yet TCRdb's version contains in-frame clones alone and is incomplete. The sample has 200,000 to 250,000 clones; more than 75% are singletons. What was sequenced was peripheral blood. The chain has TRBV28 and TRBJ1-4; TRBD1 agrees at 7 bases. The receptor was derived from a man in his forties with acute or convalescent COVID-19. The CDR3 DNA reads TGTGCCAGCAGAGGGGGCGATAGTAATGAAAAACTGTTTTTT. Protein: CASRGGDSNEKLFF. Full variable domain (missing parts from reference TRBV28 and TRBJ1-4): DVKVTQSSRYLVKRTGEKVFLECVQDMDHENMFWYRQDPGLGLRLIYFSYDVKMKEKGDIPEGYSVSREKKERFSLILESASTNQTSMYLCASRGGDSNEKLFFGSGTQLSVL.